This entry concerns a single T cell receptor (beta chain). This CDR3 has 12 amino acids. Germline V gives CDR1 LNHDA, CDR2 SQIVND (reference sequence). The data are from a study of blood T cell repertoires in COVID-19. Repertoires were generated with immunoSEQ multiplex PCR, while TCRdb's copy carries only in-frame clones and drops some. Among some 240,000 clones listed, roughly nine tenths were seen once. The gene calls are TRBV19 and TRBJ1-6; tentatively, D is TRBD1 (5 bases). This clonotype originated in a woman in her thirties or forties who had recovered from COVID-19. The sample consisted of peripheral blood. CDR3 region: CLIRGLNSPLHF. The CDR3, as DNA: TGTCTGATTAGGGGTTTGAATTCACCCCTCCACTTT.